Each of the 2 T cell receptor beta chains below was sequenced from the same sample in a study of blood T cells in healthy people across ages. Primed by a sample-barcoded 5' primer and a J-beta primer mix, a second PCR proceeded for about 7 to 11 cycles. TCRdb itself ran the 5' RACE reads through MiXCR, one entry per CDR3 protein. The sample consists of 550,000 to 600,000 distinct CDR3 sequences, 45% to 55% of them appearing once. Sequenced sample: blood. The receptors shown here come from a man older than 75 in good health.

This rearrangement joins TRBV20-1 to TRBJ2-5; a weak D match, TRBD1 (7 bases). This CDR3 contains 16 residues. Trimming removed 0 bases at V and 4 bases at J, with 18 bases between. Germline CDR1 reads DFQATT; CDR2 reads SNEGSKA (reference sequence). CDR3 in amino acids: CSARDIRQGSGETQYF. CDR3 bases: TGCAGTGCTAGAGACATTCGACAGGGTAGCGGAGAGACCCAGTACTTC.

There are a few counts of this clonotype. The V and J genes are TRBV29-1 and TRBJ1-2; TRBD1 matches 9 bases. Trimming cost V 5 bases and J 7 bases; bases outside gene matches: 8. The CDR3 contains 13 residues. The germline V gene has CDR1 SQVTM and CDR2 ANQGSEA. CDR3 residues: CSVRTGGAGGYTF. The CDR3 DNA reads TGCAGCGTTCGCACAGGGGGCGCGGGTGGCTACACCTTC.